Sequencing of this T cell receptor beta chain was carried out in a study of monozygotic twins with inflammatory bowel disease. With the 5' RACE reads reprocessed, TCRdb shows one record per CDR3 protein and no DNA. The sample data list more than 300,000 distinct CDR3 sequences. Germline values: CDR1 SGHTA, CDR2 FQGTGA. This CDR3 comprises 16 residues. This chain joins TRBV7-3 and TRBJ1-6; without DNA, the TCRdb call of TRBD1 cannot be checked. Input material: blood. The source is a human donor with ulcerative colitis or Crohn's disease, or a healthy co-twin of an affected twin (not recorded which). The CDR3 sequence is CASSLMGRAGNSPLHF.